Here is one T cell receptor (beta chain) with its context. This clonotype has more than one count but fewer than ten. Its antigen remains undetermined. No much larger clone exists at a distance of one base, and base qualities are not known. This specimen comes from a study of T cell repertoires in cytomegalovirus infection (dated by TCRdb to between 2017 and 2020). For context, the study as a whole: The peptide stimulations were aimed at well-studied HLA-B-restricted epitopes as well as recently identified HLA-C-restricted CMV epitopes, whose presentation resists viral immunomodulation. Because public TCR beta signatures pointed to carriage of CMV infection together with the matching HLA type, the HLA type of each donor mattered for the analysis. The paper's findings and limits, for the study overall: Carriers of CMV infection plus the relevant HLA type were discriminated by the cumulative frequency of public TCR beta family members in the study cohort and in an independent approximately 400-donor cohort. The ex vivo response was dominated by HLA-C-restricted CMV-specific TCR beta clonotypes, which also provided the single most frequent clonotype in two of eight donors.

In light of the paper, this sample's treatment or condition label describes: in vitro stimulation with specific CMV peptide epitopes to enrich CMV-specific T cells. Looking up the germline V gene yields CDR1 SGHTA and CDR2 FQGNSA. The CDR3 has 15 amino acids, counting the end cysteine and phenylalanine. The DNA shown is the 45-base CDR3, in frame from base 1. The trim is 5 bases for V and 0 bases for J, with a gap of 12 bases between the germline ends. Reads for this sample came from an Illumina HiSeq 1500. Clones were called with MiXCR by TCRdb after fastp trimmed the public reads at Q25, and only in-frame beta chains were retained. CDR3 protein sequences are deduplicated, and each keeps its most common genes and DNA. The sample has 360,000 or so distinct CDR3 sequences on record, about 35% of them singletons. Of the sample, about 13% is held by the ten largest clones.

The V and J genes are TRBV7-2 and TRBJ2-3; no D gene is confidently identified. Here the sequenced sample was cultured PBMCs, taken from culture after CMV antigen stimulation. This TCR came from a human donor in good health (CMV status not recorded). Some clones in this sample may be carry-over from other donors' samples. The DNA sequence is TGTGCCAGCAGCAAAGACCGGTCTAGCACAGATACGCAGTATTTT. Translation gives CASSKDRSSTDTQYF.